These T cell receptor beta chains were read from a single sample in a study of T cell responses to AZD1222 COVID-19 vaccine. Profiled with immunoSEQ multiplex PCR; TCRdb holds only in-frame clones, not every one. The sample lists tens of thousands of clones; over 75% were seen once. The sample here was peripheral blood, taken 28 days after the second dose of the MenACWY control vaccine. All receptors derive from an adult who received the MenACWY meningococcal vaccine as a control. Both conserved end residues are part of each CDR3. The order of the fields is J gene, V gene, D gene, clone size, CDR3 DNA, CDR3 protein. A D gene is named only where the DNA matches it firmly. Rows may omit the clone size; those that give it use once, few, many or a size class.

j_call: TRBJ1-4
v_call: TRBV6-5
d_call: .
clone_size: .
cdr3_nt: TGTGCCAGCAGCCCCGAGGGACTCTCTGAAAAACTGTTTTTT
cdr3_aa: CASSPEGLSEKLFF

j_call: TRBJ1-6
v_call: TRBV2
d_call: .
clone_size: .
cdr3_nt: TGTGCCAGCAGTCCAGGGAGATGGAATTCACCCCTCCACTTT
cdr3_aa: CASSPGRWNSPLHF

j_call: TRBJ2-1
v_call: TRBV18
d_call: TRBD2
clone_size: .
cdr3_nt: TGTGCCAGCTCACCGAGAAAAAGGCTAGCGGGGGGGCCGGGGAATGAGCAGTTCTTC
cdr3_aa: CASSPRKRLAGGPGNEQFF

j_call: TRBJ2-3
v_call: TRBV2
d_call: TRBD2
clone_size: .
cdr3_nt: TGTGCCAGCAGCCCCGAAGCGGGGGGGCCTTCAGATACGCAGTATTTT
cdr3_aa: CASSPEAGGPSDTQYF

j_call: TRBJ2-7
v_call: TRBV5-1
d_call: TRBD2
clone_size: .
cdr3_nt: TGCGCCAGCAGCTTGTTGCCTAGCGGGAGCTACGAGCAGTACTTC
cdr3_aa: CASSLLPSGSYEQYF

j_call: TRBJ2-1
v_call: TRBV5-1
d_call: TRBD2
clone_size: .
cdr3_nt: TGCGCCAGCAGCCGGGGACTAGCGGGGGGCGACAATGAGCAGTTCTTC
cdr3_aa: CASSRGLAGGDNEQFF

j_call: TRBJ1-2
v_call: TRBV5-5
d_call: TRBD1
clone_size: .
cdr3_nt: TGTGCCAGCAGCCAACAGGGGGCGGGCCCGGATGGCTACACCTTC
cdr3_aa: CASSQQGAGPDGYTF

j_call: TRBJ1-4
v_call: TRBV19
d_call: .
clone_size: few
cdr3_nt: TGTGCCAGTAGTATACCAACAGGCGCCGAACTGTTTTTT
cdr3_aa: CASSIPTGAELFF

j_call: TRBJ1-3
v_call: TRBV20-1
d_call: .
clone_size: .
cdr3_nt: TGCAGTGCTAGACAAGGGGACACCATATATTTT
cdr3_aa: CSARQGDTIYF

j_call: TRBJ2-7
v_call: TRBV19
d_call: TRBD2
clone_size: .
cdr3_nt: TGTGCCAGTAGTGTGCGGAAAGGAGCGGGAGCCTACGAGCAGTACTTC
cdr3_aa: CASSVRKGAGAYEQYF

j_call: TRBJ2-1
v_call: TRBV29-1
d_call: .
clone_size: .
cdr3_nt: TGCAGCGTTGAAGGTGGGGCAAGCTCCTACAATGAGCAGTTCTTC
cdr3_aa: CSVEGGASSYNEQFF

j_call: TRBJ1-2
v_call: TRBV27
d_call: TRBD1
clone_size: .
cdr3_nt: TGTGCCAGCAGTTTATCGCTCGGCCAGGGGGGATTAGGCTACACCTTC
cdr3_aa: CASSLSLGQGGLGYTF

j_call: TRBJ1-5
v_call: TRBV7-2
d_call: .
clone_size: .
cdr3_nt: TGTGCCAGCAGTCCCTCGGGGGGTAATCAGCCCCAGCATTTT
cdr3_aa: CASSPSGGNQPQHF

j_call: TRBJ1-6
v_call: TRBV5-1
d_call: .
clone_size: .
cdr3_nt: TGCGCCAGCAGCTTGTGGGGGGGATCACCCCTCCACTTT
cdr3_aa: CASSLWGGSPLHF

j_call: TRBJ1-1
v_call: TRBV27
d_call: .
clone_size: .
cdr3_nt: TGTGCCAGCACCGAAGACGGCCCCACAGCGAAAAAAAACACTGAAGCTTTCTTT
cdr3_aa: CASTEDGPTAKKNTEAFF

j_call: TRBJ1-2
v_call: TRBV15
d_call: .
clone_size: once
cdr3_nt: TGTGCCACCAGCAGAGACAGGAACTATGGCTACACCTTC
cdr3_aa: CATSRDRNYGYTF

j_call: TRBJ2-7
v_call: TRBV5-1
d_call: TRBD2
clone_size: .
cdr3_nt: TGCGCCAGCAGCTTGGCTAGCGGGGGCGGCGAGCAGTACTTC
cdr3_aa: CASSLASGGGEQYF